The 31 T cell receptor beta chains below all came from one sample that was sequenced in a study of cytomegalovirus exposure and HLA in healthy donors (dated by TCRdb to 2015 to 2018). Preparation of the library involved the immunoSEQ multiplex PCR assay. For the multiplex PCR, a mixture combining 60 forward primers for TCR Vbeta segments and 13 reverse primers for TCR Jbeta segments was used. This immuneACCESS table, as held by TCRdb, lists in-frame sequences with V and J called but not all clones. Of the missing ones, under half trace to an unresolved V gene in checked studies; the others have no known cause. Present in this sample are approximately 69,000 clones, about 76% of which were seen just once. More than 2.5% of the sample goes to the ten largest clones. The sample taken for sequencing was PBMCs. These receptors were taken from a man aged 18 to 30 in good health and CMV-seronegative.

The chain joins TRBV9 to TRBJ2-1; 10 nucleotides agree with TRBD2. Germline CDR1 reads SGDLS; CDR2 reads YYNGEE. Trimming removed 2 bases from V and 2 bases from J; junction bases left unmatched: 1. The length of the CDR3 is 15 residues. The CDR3 DNA is TGTGCCAGCAGCGTCACTAGCGGGGCCTACAATGAGCAGTTCTTC. Protein product: CASSVTSGAYNEQFF.

V gene TRBV28 combines with J gene TRBJ2-7, with TRBD1 matching 8 bases. Germline V gene data show CDR1 as MDHEN and CDR2 as SYDVKM. V trimming: 4 bases; J trimming: 7 bases; junction bases outside the gene matches: 3. The CDR3 contains 12 residues. The CDR3 DNA reads as TGTGCCAGCAGTTCAGGGGGCTATGAGCAGTACGTC. Protein sequence: CASSSGGYEQYV.

V and J are TRBV4-2 and TRBJ2-5; TRBD2 matches 16 bases. Germline CDR1 and CDR2: LGHNA and YNFKEQ. The CDR3 length is 17 residues. J lost 6 bases, V lost 2 bases, and 6 bases had no gene match. The chain's CDR3 is CASSQSPGLAGGKTQYF. In DNA, the CDR3 is TGTGCCAGCAGCCAATCGCCGGGACTAGCGGGGGGGAAGACCCAGTACTTC.

The genes are TRBV7-9 and TRBJ2-2; TRBD2 matches at 9 bases. Germline lookup yields CDR1 SEHNR and CDR2 FQNEAQ (reference sequence). The CDR3 totals 14 residues. J gave up 6 bases and V 11 bases, and 10 bases lay outside the gene matches. CDR3 protein: CAGIGTSKSGELFF. The CDR3 DNA reads TGTGCCGGAATCGGGACTAGCAAGTCCGGGGAGCTGTTTTTT.

This clone was detected once. The chain links TRBV5-4 to TRBJ1-6; D is uncertain. The germline V gene has CDR1 SGHNT and CDR2 YYREEE (reference sequence). The CDR3 spans 16 residues. V lost 0 bases and J 1 base, leaving 8 bases between the germline ends. Here the CDR3 reads CASSLGGRSYNSPLHF. In DNA form, the CDR3 reads TGTGCCAGCAGCTTGGGCGGAAGGTCCTATAATTCACCCCTCCACTTT. The full variable domain, rest sourced from reference TRBV5-4 and TRBJ1-6, is ETGVTQSPTHLIKTRGQQVTLRCSSQSGHNTVSWYQQALGQGPQFIFQYYREEENGRGNFPPRFSGLQFPNYSSELNVNALELDDSALYLCASSLGGRSYNSPLHFGNGTRLTVT.

The V gene is TRBV7-2, the J gene TRBJ2-3; D might be TRBD1 (5 bases). V lost 3 bases and J 0 bases, leaving 10 bases between the germline ends. This CDR3 comprises 15 residues. In germline, CDR1 is SGHTA, CDR2 FQGNSA. The CDR3 nucleotides are TGTGCCAGCAGCTTGCTGGGGCCAAGCACAGATACGCAGTATTTT. It encodes CASSLLGPSTDTQYF. Together with reference TRBV7-2 and TRBJ2-3, the CDR3 gives the full variable domain: GAGVSQSPSNKVTEKGKDVELRCDPISGHTALYWYRQSLGQGLEFLIYFQGNSAPDKSGLPSDRFSAERTGGSVSTLTIQRTQQEDSAVYLCASSLLGPSTDTQYFGPGTRLTVL.

The chain carries TRBV6-1 and TRBJ2-2; tentative D call: TRBD2 (6 bases). The CDR3 spans 14 residues. V was shortened by 2 bases and J by 5 bases, with 9 bases between the two germline ends. Germline CDR1 MNHNS, CDR2 SASEGT. CDR3 coding DNA: TGTGCCAGCAGTGAAAGGGAGGTTACCGGGGAGCTGTTTTTT. Amino acids: CASSEREVTGELFF.

This clone was picked up a small number of times. V gene TRBV6-5 combines with J gene TRBJ1-5; D call uncertain. CDR3 size: 13 residues. Trimming removed 2 bases at V and 2 bases at J, with 4 bases between. Germline V gene sequence: CDR1 MNHEY, CDR2 SVGAGI. CDR3 nucleotide sequence: TGTGCCAGCAGTTACCGGGGCAATCAGCCCCAGCATTTT. Translated: CASSYRGNQPQHF.

V gene TRBV4-1 combines with J gene TRBJ1-2; the D is unclear. CDR1 is MGHRA and CDR2 is YSYEKL in the germline V gene. V was clipped by 6 bases and J by 5 bases, with 22 bases between them. The CDR3 runs 16 residues. The CDR3, as DNA: TGCGCCAGCAGACCCCTTGCAGATGCTGATTTGTATGGCTACACCTTC. Its translation is CASRPLADADLYGYTF.

The rearrangement uses TRBV5-1 and TRBJ2-1; 8 bases line up with TRBD2. This CDR3 is 16 amino acids long. The germline V gene has CDR1 SGHRS and CDR2 YFSETQ. V dropped 0 bases and J dropped 5; count of bases not matched to a gene: 7. CDR3 sequence reads: CASSLVGLAGNNEQFF. CDR3 nucleotides: TGCGCCAGCAGCTTGGTCGGGTTAGCGGGGAACAATGAGCAGTTCTTC.

This clone is a singleton in its sample. The chain employs TRBV28 and TRBJ1-6; 7 nucleotides agree with TRBD1. V shed 5 bases and J 6 bases; nucleotides not matched to a gene: 10. Germline CDR1 reads MDHEN; CDR2 reads SYDVKM. The CDR3 runs to 16 residues. CDR3 DNA: TGTGCCAGCAGTCCTAGACAGGGAATGGTTAATTCACCCCTCCACTTT. Translating it yields CASSPRQGMVNSPLHF.

This chain links TRBV20-1 with TRBJ2-5, with 7 bases fitting TRBD2. Per the germline V gene, CDR1 is DFQATT and CDR2 is SNEGSKA (reference sequence). The V segment lost 5 bases and the J segment 5 bases; nucleotides outside the gene matches: 2. The CDR3 runs to 11 residues. The DNA for the CDR3 is TGCAGTGCTTGGGAGGGGGAGACCCAGTACTTC. Translation gives CSAWEGETQYF.

V and J are TRBV6-1 and TRBJ2-3; 7 nucleotides line up with TRBD2. Germline CDR1 and CDR2: MNHNS and SASEGT. The CDR3 is 15 residues long. V gave up 3 bases and J gave up 1 base; unmatched junction bases: 4. The CDR3 DNA sequence: TGTGCCAGCAGTGATCACCTAGCGGGCACAGATACGCAGTATTTT. This sequence encodes CASSDHLAGTDTQYF.

This chain connects TRBV19 to TRBJ2-5, with 7 bases identical to TRBD1. V lost 3 bases, J lost 5 bases, and 6 bases stayed unmatched. Germline CDR1 LNHDA, CDR2 SQIVND (reference sequence). The CDR3 is made up of 14 amino acids. As DNA, the CDR3 is TGTGCCAGTAGTATGGTGAGACAGGGCGAGACCCAGTACTTC. This translates into CASSMVRQGETQYF. The variable domain in full, with the rest retrieved from reference TRBV19 and TRBJ2-5, is DGGITQSPKYLFRKEGQNVTLSCEQNLNHDAMYWYRQDPGQGLRLIYYSQIVNDFQKGDIAEGYSVSREKKESFPLTVTSAQKNPTAFYLCASSMVRQGETQYFGPGTRLLVL.

The chain has TRBV9 and TRBJ1-2; D perhaps matches TRBD1 (5 bases). CDR3 length: 14 residues. V shed 3 bases and J shed 4 bases, with 13 bases lying between them. CDR1 and CDR2 (germline): SGDLS, YYNGEE. The CDR3 loop is CASSASGTLYGYTF. DNA for the CDR3: TGTGCCAGCAGCGCATCCGGGACTCTCTATGGCTACACCTTC.

V is TRBV7-2 and J is TRBJ2-3; 8 bases are shared with TRBD2. Germline V gene lookup returns CDR1 SGHTA and CDR2 FQGNSA. V was pared by 3 bases and J by 0 bases, with 11 bases of the junction left unmatched. The CDR3 spans 18 residues. CDR3 residues: CASSFTLLAGYSTDTQYF. The CDR3 DNA reads TGTGCCAGCAGCTTCACCTTATTAGCGGGGTATAGCACAGATACGCAGTATTTT. Variable domain in full (rest from reference TRBV7-2 and TRBJ2-3): GAGVSQSPSNKVTEKGKDVELRCDPISGHTALYWYRQSLGQGLEFLIYFQGNSAPDKSGLPSDRFSAERTGGSVSTLTIQRTQQEDSAVYLCASSFTLLAGYSTDTQYFGPGTRLTVL.

The genes are TRBV15 and TRBJ1-1; D may be TRBD1 (5 bases). Looked up from germline, CDR1 is LNHNV and CDR2 is YYDKDF (reference sequence). The CDR3 spans 18 residues. Between the trimmed V and J ends, which lost 3 bases and 0 bases, there was a span of 20 bases. The chain's CDR3 is CATSRGRGPRSLNTEAFF. DNA of the CDR3: TGTGCCACCAGCAGGGGTAGGGGCCCCCGTTCCCTGAACACTGAAGCTTTCTTT. The complete variable domain, with remaining parts taken from reference TRBV15 and TRBJ1-1, reads DAMVIQNPRYQVTQFGKPVTLSCSQTLNHNVMYWYQQKSSQAPKLLFHYYDKDFNNEADTPDNFQSRRPNTSFCFLDIRSPGLGDTAMYLCATSRGRGPRSLNTEAFFGQGTRLTVV.

The table lists this clone with a count of one. The CDR3, as DNA: TGTGCCAGCACCCCGGGGGGGTCGAATGAGCAGTTCTTC. Its translation: CASTPGGSNEQFF. V is TRBV27 and J is TRBJ2-1, with 8 bases lining up with TRBD2. CDR3 length: 13 amino acids. V was clipped by 7 bases and J by 7 bases; unmatched bases: 6. Per the germline V gene, CDR1 is MNHEY and CDR2 is SMNVEV (reference sequence).

J is TRBJ1-1 and V is TRBV11-2, with D hard to call. This CDR3 contains 15 residues. V was clipped by 1 base and J by 7 bases, with 16 bases between them. The germline gives CDR1 SGHAT, CDR2 FQNNGV. The CDR3 nucleotides are TGTGCCAGCAGCTTAGGTTGGGGAGGTCTTTATGAAGCTTTCTTT. Amino acids: CASSLGWGGLYEAFF.

CDR3: CASSPLTAGETGELFF. CDR3 DNA sequence: TGTGCCAGCTCACCCCTTACTGCGGGGGAAACCGGGGAGCTGTTTTTT. This rearrangement joins TRBV18 to TRBJ2-2; 7 bases agree with TRBD2. Germline V gene sequence: CDR1 KGHSH, CDR2 LQKENI. The ends lost 3 bases at V and 5 bases at J; junction bases unmatched: 9. CDR3 length: 16 amino acids.

This clone was found a few times. The rearrangement joins TRBV11-2 to TRBJ1-5; no clear D gene. CDR3 size: 14 residues. Germline CDR1 is SGHAT and CDR2 is FQNNGV. V was clipped by 0 bases and J by 6 bases, with 9 bases between them. The chain's CDR3 is CASSLDLPGQPQHF. DNA of the CDR3: TGTGCCAGCAGCTTAGATCTGCCGGGTCAGCCCCAGCATTTT.

Here the CDR3 reads CAGQPEPIDVANVLTF. In DNA form, the CDR3 reads TGTGCCGGGCAGCCGGAACCGATCGACGTAGCCAACGTCCTGACTTTC. The chain couples TRBV2 to TRBJ2-6; D is undetermined. The germline gives CDR1 SNHLY, CDR2 FYNNEI. Between the trimmed V and J ends, which lost 11 bases and 7 bases, there was a span of 24 bases. This CDR3 has 16 amino acids.

V gene TRBV2 combines with J gene TRBJ2-2; no clear D. This CDR3 has 14 amino acids. Germline V gene sequence: CDR1 SNHLY, CDR2 FYNNEI. Between the trimmed V and J ends, which lost 7 bases and 7 bases, there was a span of 16 bases. This chain's CDR3 is CASMRSPLGGELFF. Here the CDR3 DNA reads TGTGCCAGCATGAGGTCACCCCTCGGCGGGGAGCTGTTTTTT.

J is TRBJ2-5 and V is TRBV7-3, with TRBD2 identical over 11 bases. The CDR3 extends over 16 amino acids. Germline lookup yields CDR1 SGHTA and CDR2 FQGTGA. V lost 1 base, J lost 4 bases, and 5 bases stayed unmatched. For the CDR3, the DNA is TGTGCCAGCAGCTTAAGCCCTAGCGGGGGGATAGAGACCCAGTACTTC. Its protein product is CASSLSPSGGIETQYF.

The chain employs TRBV10-2 and TRBJ2-1; 13 positions agree with TRBD2. The CDR3 runs to 15 residues. CDR1 is WSHSY and CDR2 is SAAADI in the germline V gene. The junction had 5 bases not matched to a gene; V was cut back by 6 bases and J by 6 bases. The CDR3 nucleotides read TGCGCCAGCAGACTCGGACTAGCGGGGGTCAATGAGCAGTTCTTC. This gives the protein CASRLGLAGVNEQFF.

The chain is built from TRBV10-3 and TRBJ2-6; D remains unclear. The CDR3 contains 16 residues. The germline V and J ends were trimmed by 3 bases and 0 bases, with 9 bases remaining between them. Germline-derived CDR1 and CDR2 are ENHRY and SYGVKD. DNA for the CDR3: TGTGCCATCAGTGACAGGCTTCTCTCTGGGGCCAACGTCCTGACTTTC. Protein sequence: CAISDRLLSGANVLTF.

The chain carries TRBV7-9 and TRBJ1-1; a possible D gene is TRBD1 (6 bases). Germline V gene lookup returns CDR1 SEHNR and CDR2 FQNEAQ (reference sequence). Trimming left V 3 bases short and J 1 base short, with 12 bases between. The CDR3 spans 15 residues. CDR3 in DNA: TGTGCCAGCAGCTTGAGGGGGAGGGAGAACACTGAAGCTTTCTTT. Its translation: CASSLRGRENTEAFF.

V and J are TRBV6-5 and TRBJ1-4; D remains unclear. The CDR3 length is 15 residues. V gave up 7 bases and J gave up 3 bases, with 15 bases separating them. Germline CDR1 reads MNHEY; CDR2 reads SVGAGI. The CDR3 DNA reads TGTGCCAGCACCCGGGGTGGGGTTGCTAATGAAAAACTGTTTTTT. Its protein is CASTRGGVANEKLFF.

Comment on this clone: Germline is not matched at one junction end, which may reflect a read error. This CDR3 is also generated by other DNA sequences in the sample. The chain recombines TRBV19 with TRBJ1-5; the match to TRBD1 covers 7 bases. This CDR3 region has 16 residues. Germline CDR1 reads LNHDA; CDR2 reads SQIVND (reference sequence). CDR3 loop: CASSRRQGRGDQPQHF. The CDR3, as DNA: TGTGCCAGCAGTAGGAGACAGGGTAGGGGGGATCAGCCCCAGCATTTT.

This rearrangement joins TRBV5-1 to TRBJ1-2; TRBD1 agrees at 11 bases. The CDR3 contains 14 residues. V was clipped by 3 bases and J by 4 bases; unmatched bases: 2. CDR1 is SGHRS and CDR2 is YFSETQ in the germline V gene. CDR3 sequence: CASSWTGGVYGYTF. The CDR3 DNA sequence: TGCGCCAGCAGCTGGACAGGGGGCGTCTATGGCTACACCTTC.

The chain has TRBV9 and TRBJ2-3, with a weak D call TRBD2 (5 bases). The length of the CDR3 is 12 residues. Per germline, CDR1 SGDLS and CDR2 YYNGEE. The V and J ends lost 0 bases and 6 bases respectively, with 5 bases between them. For the CDR3, the DNA is TGTGCCAGCAGCGTAGCGGGGGATACGCAGTATTTT. Its protein is CASSVAGDTQYF.